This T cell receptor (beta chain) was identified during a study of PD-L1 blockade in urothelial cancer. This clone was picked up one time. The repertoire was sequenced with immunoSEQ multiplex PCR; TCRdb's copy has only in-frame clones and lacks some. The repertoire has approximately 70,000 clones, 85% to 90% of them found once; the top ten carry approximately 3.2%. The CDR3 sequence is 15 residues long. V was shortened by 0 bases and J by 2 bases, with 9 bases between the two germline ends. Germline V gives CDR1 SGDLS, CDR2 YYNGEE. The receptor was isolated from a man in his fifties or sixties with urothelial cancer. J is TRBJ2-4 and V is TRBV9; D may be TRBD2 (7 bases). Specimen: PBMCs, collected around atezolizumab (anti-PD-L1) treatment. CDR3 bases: TGTGCCAGCAGCGTAGGGGGGGGGCCCAAAAACATTCAGTACTTC. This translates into CASSVGGGPKNIQYF.